These 15 T cell receptor beta chains came from one sample sequenced in a study of blood T cell repertoires in COVID-19 (dated by TCRdb to the early 2020s). Library construction relied on the immunoSEQ multiplex PCR assay. Entries here come from immuneACCESS through TCRdb and include only in-frame sequences with V and J called. Some clones fail to appear in such tables; in the studies checked, an unresolved V gene covers under half of the shortfall, and the cause of the remainder is unknown. This sample holds a few hundred thousand clones; around 81% were observed only once. The ten largest clones represent approximately 14% of the sample. The sequenced sample consisted of peripheral blood. Receptors originate from a person aged 70 to 85 with COVID-19, enrolled during active disease.

This chain links TRBV4-3 with TRBJ1-6, with TRBD1 matching 8 bases. Germline CDR1 reads LGHNA; CDR2 reads YSLEER. With 3 bases clipped from V and 7 bases from J, the junction kept 11 bases outside the gene matches. The CDR3 contains 17 residues. The CDR3: CASSHHRGTLRNSPLHF. The CDR3 nucleotides read TGCGCCAGCAGCCACCACAGGGGGACTTTAAGAAATTCACCCCTCCACTTT.

The chain combines TRBV25-1 with TRBJ2-3; 8 bases match TRBD1. The CDR3 has 16 residues. Looked up from germline, CDR1 is MGHDK and CDR2 is SYGVNS. V was pared by 5 bases and J by 4 bases, with 11 bases of the junction left unmatched. The DNA of the CDR3 is TGTGCCAGCAGTAATCTGGAGGTACAGGGGGCAGATACGCAGTATTTT. As protein: CASSNLEVQGADTQYF.

CDR3 loop: CASSSWTSGTGELFF. The CDR3 region has the DNA TGCGCCAGCAGCTCATGGACTAGCGGGACCGGGGAGCTGTTTTTT. The V gene is TRBV5-1, the J gene TRBJ2-2; 11 nucleotides align to TRBD2. CDR1 SGHRS and CDR2 YFSETQ come from the germline V gene. The CDR3 spans 15 residues. Trimming at V came to 3 bases and at J to 5 bases, leaving 3 bases not matched to a gene.

The CDR3 bases are TGTGCCAGCTCAACTAACCAGGGGGCTTCTGAAGCTTTCTTT. Translation: CASSTNQGASEAFF. The chain is built from TRBV18 and TRBJ1-1, with 8 bases matching TRBD1. Losses at the gene ends were 5 bases for V and 6 bases for J; bases not matched to a gene: 8. Looked up from germline, CDR1 is KGHSH and CDR2 is LQKENI. There are 14 residues in the CDR3.

This chain uses TRBV24-1 with TRBJ2-5; 9 bases are shared with TRBD2. Trimming at V came to 4 bases and at J to 0 bases, leaving 2 bases not matched to a gene. This CDR3 region has 15 residues. CDR1 is KGHDR and CDR2 is SFDVKD in the germline V gene. CDR3 in amino acids: CATSDLAGNQETQYF. CDR3 coding DNA: TGTGCCACCAGTGACCTAGCGGGAAACCAAGAGACCCAGTACTTC.

The V gene is TRBV7-9, the J gene TRBJ1-3, with TRBD1 identical over 7 bases. V trimming: 6 bases; J trimming: 1 base; junction bases outside the gene matches: 6. CDR1 SEHNR and CDR2 FQNEAQ come from the germline V gene (reference sequence). CDR3 length: 15 residues. CDR3 protein: CASSPQGRSGNTIYF. The DNA of the CDR3 is TGTGCCAGCAGTCCACAGGGGAGGTCTGGAAACACCATATATTTT.

This chain joins TRBV2 and TRBJ1-2, with no clear D. The CDR3 consists of 14 residues. Germline V gives CDR1 SNHLY, CDR2 FYNNEI. The V and J ends lost 0 bases and 4 bases respectively, with 9 bases between them. The CDR3 DNA reads as TGTGCCAGCAGTGAAGCCGGCGGATTCTATGGCTACACCTTC. As protein: CASSEAGGFYGYTF.

This chain uses TRBV3-1 (or the pseudogene TRBV3-2) with TRBJ2-1; TRBD2 matches 8 bases. CDR1 is LGHDT and CDR2 is YNNKEL in the germline V gene (reference sequence). This CDR3 contains 17 residues. After removal of 0 bases from V and 9 bases from J, the junction contained 13 bases not matched to a gene. This CDR3 is CASSQEGLWREVGEQFF. CDR3 nucleotides: TGTGCCAGCAGCCAAGAGGGGCTTTGGCGGGAGGTGGGTGAGCAGTTCTTC.

The CDR3 sequence: CASSFPDRGRSGNTIYF. In DNA, the CDR3 is TGTGCCAGCAGCTTTCCGGACAGGGGACGCTCTGGAAACACCATATATTTT. The rearrangement joins TRBV5-6 to TRBJ1-3; 9 nucleotides match TRBD1. The CDR3 covers 17 residues. The V and J ends lost 2 bases and 0 bases, in that order; junction bases with no gene match: 6. Germline V gives CDR1 SGHDT, CDR2 YYEEEE.

The chain has TRBV11-3 and TRBJ1-1, with D uncertain. Trimming left V 6 bases short and J 1 base short, with 6 bases between. The CDR3 contains 12 residues. Germline loops: CDR1 SGHNT, CDR2 YENEEA. The CDR3 DNA reads as TGTGCCAGCAGTTCAGAGAACACTGAAGCTTTCTTT. It encodes CASSSENTEAFF.

The chain couples TRBV7-6 to TRBJ1-1; D unresolved. The CDR3 length is 16 residues. Germline CDR1 SGHVS, CDR2 FNYEAQ. V was trimmed by 2 bases and J by 1 base, leaving 14 bases between them. CDR3 region: CASSLLSGRKNTEAFF. The CDR3 DNA is TGTGCCAGCAGCTTACTCTCTGGCAGAAAGAACACTGAAGCTTTCTTT.

The chain is built from TRBV18 and TRBJ2-7; 7 nucleotides agree with TRBD1. The CDR3 is 13 residues long. CDR1 is KGHSH and CDR2 is LQKENI in the germline V gene. With V trimmed by 2 bases and J by 7 bases, 5 bases remained unmatched. CDR3 bases: TGTGCCAGCTCACCAGGGACAGATAGGGAGCAGTACTTC. This gives the protein CASSPGTDREQYF.

V usage is TRBV7-6 and J usage is TRBJ2-7, with unresolved D. V was pared by 4 bases and J by 0 bases, with 10 bases between. Germline assignment: CDR1 SGHVS and CDR2 FNYEAQ. This CDR3 spans 14 amino acids. The CDR3 DNA follows: TGTGCCAGCAGCTACCCCGTGAGCTCCTACGAGCAGTACTTC. Amino acid sequence: CASSYPVSSYEQYF.

This clone has just one count. The chain couples TRBV7-6 to TRBJ2-7, with 7 bases fitting TRBD1. This CDR3 is built from 14 residues. V lost 2 bases to trimming and J lost 2 bases; unmatched junction nucleotides: 3. Germline V gives CDR1 SGHVS, CDR2 FNYEAQ. The CDR3 here is CASSLSQGAYEQYF. The CDR3 nucleotides read TGTGCCAGCAGCTTAAGCCAGGGGGCCTACGAGCAGTACTTC. The variable domain in full, completed from reference TRBV7-6 and TRBJ2-7, reads GAGVSQSPRYKVTKRGQDVALRCDPISGHVSLYWYRQALGQGPEFLTYFNYEAQQDKSGLPNDRFSAERPEGSISTLTIQRTEQRDSAMYRCASSLSQGAYEQYFGPGTRLTVT.

This clone was detected only once. The J gene is TRBJ1-5, the V gene TRBV19; no clear D. The germline V and J ends were trimmed by 2 bases and 0 bases, with 11 bases remaining between them. Looked up from germline, CDR1 is LNHDA and CDR2 is SQIVND (reference sequence). CDR3 length equals 16 residues. CDR3 protein: CASSIRGGYSNQPQHF. The CDR3 nucleotides read TGTGCCAGTAGTATACGAGGCGGTTATAGCAATCAGCCCCAGCATTTT.